This T cell receptor (beta chain) was recovered during a study of T-cell reconstitution after alpha-beta-depleted transplantation in children. Study-wide points: In patients about two months after transplant, alpha-beta T cells reportedly arose from several hundred expanded graft clones. Once a year had passed after transplant, T-cell counts and diversity came mostly from newly produced T cells. High day-60 TCRbeta diversity in some patients came from surviving recipient T cells and thymic progenitors.

This clonotype was counted ten times or more. The antigen is unknown. Preparation of the TCRbeta library was carried out with unique molecular identifiers. TCRdb analysed the PCR reads with MiXCR anew, one entry per CDR3 protein. Counted here are 200,000 to 300,000 distinct CDR3 sequences, approximately 8% occurring once; the ten biggest clones make up roughly 5.8%. This CDR3 is built from 14 residues. V dropped 3 bases and J dropped 5 bases, with 11 bases sitting between them. CDR1 and CDR2 (germline): SEHNR, FQNEAQ (reference sequence). This chain links TRBV7-9 with TRBJ1-5; D might be TRBD1 (5 bases). The sample here was PBMCs, mostly from graft donor cells, taken 180 days after TCRalphabeta/CD19-depleted stem cell transplant. The sequence derives from a male patient aged 10-17 years who had a stem cell transplant for acute lymphoblastic leukemia, so the T cells may come from the graft donor. The CDR3 spells CASSLAGSHQPQHF. The CDR3 DNA is TGTGCCAGCAGCTTGGCAGGGTCTCATCAGCCCCAGCATTTT.